The clone carrying this TCR beta chain showed up many times. This entry comes from a study of CD8+CD57+ T cells in acquired aplastic anemia. Genomic DNA constituted the template upon which TCR beta VDJ and CDR3 profiling was performed. TCRdb re-analysed the reads in MiXCR, keeping a single row per CDR3 protein. This repertoire shows 160,000 or so distinct CDR3 sequences, around 43% found once; its top ten account for roughly 3.2%. Sequencing was done on patients that had shown CD8+CD57+ cell expansion by flow cytometry. Every patient presented with severe acquired aplastic anemia. When blood sampling took place, the patients had received no therapy. This receptor was obtained from a human donor with aplastic anemia. Sequencing was performed on sorted CD4+, CD8+, or CD8+CD57+ T cells (not recorded which) from PBMCs.

The DNA of the CDR3 is TGTGCCAGTAGTAAACAGGACGGGAGGGGAGAGACCCAGTACTTC. It codes for CASSKQDGRGETQYF. The chain combines TRBV19 with TRBJ2-5; 8 nucleotides match TRBD2. V lost 4 bases to trimming and J lost 4 bases; unmatched junction nucleotides: 8. The CDR3 is 15 residues long. Germline assignment: CDR1 LNHDA and CDR2 SQIVND (reference sequence). Drawing the rest from reference TRBV19 and TRBJ2-5, the complete variable domain is DGGITQSPKYLFRKEGQNVTLSCEQNLNHDAMYWYRQDPGQGLRLIYYSQIVNDFQKGDIAEGYSVSREKKESFPLTVTSAQKNPTAFYLCASSKQDGRGETQYFGPGTRLLVL.